This record looks at one T cell receptor (beta chain) sequence and its context. The antigen remains unidentified. At one end, the junction sequence differs from germline, possibly due to a read error. Some clones are missing from TCRdb's copy, which holds only in-frame ones; the method was immunoSEQ multiplex PCR. The data show some 120,000 clones, with roughly 90% seen just once and roughly 2% held by the top ten. The data stem from a study of cytomegalovirus exposure and HLA in healthy donors. Overall study findings and caveats: Overall, 164 TCR beta chains were annotated as cytomegalovirus-associated. In vitro, three CMV-associated chains proved specific for CMV antigens.

The germline V gene has CDR1 SGHRS and CDR2 YFSETQ. The CDR3 contains 14 residues. This clonotype was obtained from a woman aged 18-30 years in good health and CMV-seronegative. This chain links TRBV5-1 with TRBJ2-2, with TRBD2 as a possible D gene (5 bases). The sequenced sample was PBMCs. CDR3 region: CASVGLQNAGELFF. As DNA, the CDR3 is TGCGCCAGCGTCGGACTTCAGAACGCCGGGGAGCTGTTTTTT.